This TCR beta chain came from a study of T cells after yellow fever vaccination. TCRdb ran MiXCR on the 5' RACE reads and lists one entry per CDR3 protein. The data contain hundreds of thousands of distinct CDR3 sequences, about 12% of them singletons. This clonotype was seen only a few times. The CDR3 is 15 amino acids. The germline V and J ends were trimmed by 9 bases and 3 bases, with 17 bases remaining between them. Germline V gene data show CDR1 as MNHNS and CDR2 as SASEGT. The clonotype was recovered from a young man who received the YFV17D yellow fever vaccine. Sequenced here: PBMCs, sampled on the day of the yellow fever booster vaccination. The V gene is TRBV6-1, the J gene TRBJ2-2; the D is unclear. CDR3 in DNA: TGTGCCAGTCGGCTCCCTTCAGTGGACACCGGGGAGCTGTTTTTT. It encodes CASRLPSVDTGELFF.